This is a list of T cell receptor beta chains from one sample in a study of CD8 T cells in ankylosing spondylitis. TCRdb ran MiXCR on the 5' RACE reads and lists one entry per CDR3 protein. The sample has approximately 540,000 distinct CDR3 sequences; about 13% are singletons. The source material was blood, either unsorted or a sorted T cell fraction (not recorded which). The receptors were gathered from a male donor with ankylosing spondylitis. Both conserved end residues are part of each CDR3. D genes are given only for firm matches. Size tells how often a clone was seen (once, few, many) or the class of an expanded clone, and some rows leave it out.

v_gene	j_gene	d_gene	abundance	CDR3aa	CDR3nt
TRBV20-1	TRBJ2-1	NA	NA	CSAQGGGPYNEQFF	TGCAGTGCCCAGGGTGGCGGGCCCTACAATGAGCAGTTCTTC
TRBV12-3/TRBV12-4	TRBJ2-1	NA	many	CASTSLQNNEQFF	TGTGCCAGCACGTCTCTCCAAAACAATGAGCAGTTCTTC
TRBV5-1	TRBJ2-2	NA	NA	CASSLPSVNTGELFF	TGCGCCAGCAGCTTGCCGTCGGTGAACACCGGGGAGCTGTTTTTT
TRBV20-1	TRBJ2-7	NA	NA	CSARGQSWGSAEQYF	TGCAGTGCTAGAGGGCAATCATGGGGCTCCGCCGAGCAGTACTTC
TRBV5-1	TRBJ2-2	TRBD1	few	CASGGQANTGELFF	TGCGCCAGCGGGGGACAGGCTAACACCGGGGAGCTGTTTTTT
TRBV6-5	TRBJ1-5	NA	NA	CASSYSLDSHQPQHF	TGTGCCAGCAGTTACTCGCTGGACAGCCATCAGCCCCAGCATTTT
TRBV6-4	TRBJ2-2	NA	NA	CASSGEEGTGELFF	TGTGCCAGTAGCGGAGAGGAGGGCACCGGGGAGCTGTTTTTT
TRBV6-2/TRBV6-3	TRBJ2-1	TRBD2	NA	CASRPALVAGAFF	TGTGCCAGCAGACCCGCCTTAGTAGCGGGGGCGTTCTTC
TRBV6-5	TRBJ1-1	TRBD1	few	CASSYSRQGYGGTEAFF	TGTGCCAGCAGTTACTCCCGACAGGGTTATGGAGGCACTGAAGCTTTCTTT
TRBV7-2	TRBJ1-2	TRBD1	few	CASSLPGRGRGNGYTF	TGTGCCAGCAGCTTACCAGGGCGGGGCAGGGGGAATGGCTACACCTTC
TRBV2	TRBJ2-3	NA	few	CASSGGPGLAADTQYF	TGTGCCAGCAGTGGGGGTCCGGGACTGGCGGCAGATACGCAGTATTTT